The entry below describes one T cell receptor (beta chain). Germline values: CDR1 SGHVS, CDR2 FNYEAQ. The CDR3 spans 15 residues. V trimming: 5 bases; J trimming: 4 bases; junction bases outside the gene matches: 6. Profiled with immunoSEQ multiplex PCR; TCRdb holds only in-frame clones, not every one. The data contain about 410,000 clones, approximately 90% of them seen just once; the ten biggest clones take up more than 6%. The data originate from a study of control samples from healthy donors and cancer patients. The chain recombines TRBV7-6 with TRBJ2-2, with 8 nucleotides matching TRBD2. Sample: PBMCs. The clonotype originates from a man in his forties with head and neck cancer. The DNA for the CDR3 is TGTGCCAGCAGCGCCGGGACTAGGACCACCGGGGAGCTGTTTTTT. As protein: CASSAGTRTTGELFF. The full variable domain, completed using reference TRBV7-6 and TRBJ2-2, is GAGVSQSPRYKVTKRGQDVALRCDPISGHVSLYWYRQALGQGPEFLTYFNYEAQQDKSGLPNDRFSAERPEGSISTLTIQRTEQRDSAMYRCASSAGTRTTGELFFGEGSRLTVL.